This TCR beta chain was recorded in a study of blood T cell repertoires in COVID-19. Study details: T cells, B-cell-depleted T cells, or PBMCs provided the cDNA or gDNA that served as material.

The CDR3 is made up of 14 amino acids. The trim removed 5 bases at V and 0 bases at J, leaving 1 base unmatched. Germline V gene sequence: CDR1 SGHTA, CDR2 FQGNSA. Clones were read by immunoSEQ multiplex PCR, and TCRdb kept only the in-frame ones, dropping some. The sample yields about 160,000 clones, about four fifths seen once. Patients from Seattle were sampled longitudinally, starting during active infection. The sequence was obtained from a woman aged 55-69 years with COVID-19, enrolled during active disease. The sequencing sample was made of peripheral blood. J is TRBJ2-3 and V is TRBV7-2, with TRBD2 matching over 8 bases. In DNA form, the CDR3 reads TGTGCCAGCAGCCCGGGGGGGAGCACAGATACGCAGTATTTT. It translates to CASSPGGSTDTQYF.